The 14 T cell receptor beta chains in this list originate from one sample, sequenced in a study of CD8 T cells in ankylosing spondylitis. Points from the study as a whole: Ankylosing spondylitis blood appeared to carry a characteristic TCR beta motif of seven to nine highly homologous variants.

No cognate antigen is known for these TCRs. TCRdb re-called the 5' RACE reads through MiXCR, storing one row per CDR3 protein. Counted here are about 390,000 distinct CDR3 sequences, about a fifth occurring once; the ten biggest clones make up about 16%. Sequenced input: blood, either unsorted or a sorted T cell fraction (not recorded which). The receptors were gathered from a male donor with ankylosing spondylitis.

This CDR3 is CASSFVGHTNTEAFF. The CDR3 nucleotides are TGTGCCAGCAGCTTTGTGGGACACACAAACACTGAAGCTTTCTTT. V gene TRBV5-6 combines with J gene TRBJ1-1, with D possibly matching TRBD1 (6 bases). Germline CDR1 SGHDT, CDR2 YYEEEE. V dropped 2 bases and J dropped 2 bases, with 13 bases sitting between them. This CDR3 is 15 amino acids long.

This sequence joins TRBV7-2 and TRBJ1-3; D perhaps matches TRBD1 (6 bases). This CDR3 contains 15 residues. CDR1 is SGHTA and CDR2 is FQGNSA in the germline V gene. The V end lost 4 bases, the J end lost 7 bases, and 17 bases lay between the germline ends. The CDR3 loop reads CASSSDSGTRNTIYF. The CDR3 DNA follows: TGTGCCAGCAGCTCGGACAGCGGAACGAGGAACACCATATATTTT.

This clonotype came up many times. J is TRBJ1-2 and V is TRBV4-3; no definite D call. The CDR3 runs to 13 residues. CDR1 LGHNA and CDR2 YSLEER come from the germline V gene. Trimming cost V 4 bases and J 8 bases, with 14 bases left between them. CDR3 loop: CASSPREGVGYTF. DNA for the CDR3: TGCGCCAGCAGCCCTCGCGAGGGAGTCGGCTACACCTTC.

This clonotype showed up many times. The V gene is TRBV25-1, the J gene TRBJ1-6; TRBD1 aligns across 7 bases. The V gene end was trimmed by 6 bases and the J gene end by 6 bases; junction bases not matched to a gene: 5. Germline-derived CDR1 and CDR2 are MGHDK and SYGVNS. The CDR3 runs 14 residues. The CDR3: CASRRQGGNSPLHF. The CDR3 DNA is TGTGCCAGCAGGAGACAGGGAGGTAATTCACCCCTCCACTTT. The variable domain in full, with the rest retrieved from reference TRBV25-1 and TRBJ1-6, is EADIYQTPRYLVIGTGKKITLECSQTMGHDKMYWYQQDPGMELHLIHYSYGVNSTEKGDLSSESTVSRIRTEHFPLTLESARPSHTSQYLCASRRQGGNSPLHFGNGTRLTVT.

There are a few counts of this clonotype. The chain has TRBV11-3 and TRBJ2-1; 8 nucleotides align to TRBD2. V trimming: 1 base; J trimming: 2 bases; junction bases outside the gene matches: 7. Germline V lookup: CDR1 SGHNT, CDR2 YENEEA. The CDR3 is 17 residues long. Written as DNA, the CDR3 is TGTGCCAGCAGCTTAGCTCGAGGGCGGGGGGCCTACAATGAGCAGTTCTTC. Translated: CASSLARGRGAYNEQFF.

This clonotype was detected a few times. V usage is TRBV12-3 or TRBV12-4 and J usage is TRBJ1-2; D not certain. The V end lost 1 base, the J end lost 7 bases, and 16 bases lay between the germline ends. CDR3 length: 15 amino acids. Here the CDR3 DNA reads TGTGCCAGCAGTTTAGGGTCGATGGGAGTGGTTGGCTACACCTTC. Residues: CASSLGSMGVVGYTF.

This clonotype showed up many times. The rearrangement links TRBV29-1 to TRBJ1-3; 9 bases are a match to TRBD1. CDR1 and CDR2 (germline): SQVTM, ANQGSEA. Trimming took 4 bases from V and 3 from J; bases not matched to a gene: 4. The CDR3 is made up of 14 amino acids. The CDR3 reads CSVGGQGSGNTIYF. In DNA, the CDR3 is TGCAGCGTTGGGGGACAGGGAAGTGGAAACACCATATATTTT.

The chain carries TRBV7-6 and TRBJ2-6; 9 nucleotides line up with TRBD1. The ends lost 7 bases at V and 2 bases at J; junction bases unmatched: 12. CDR3 length equals 18 residues. Germline CDR1 and CDR2: SGHVS and FNYEAQ. CDR3 protein: CASTPKDRGRAGANVLTF. The CDR3 DNA reads as TGTGCCAGCACCCCAAAGGACAGGGGAAGGGCTGGGGCCAACGTCCTGACTTTC.

This clonotype turned up a few times. The rearrangement joins TRBV10-3 to TRBJ2-7, with no clear D. The germline V and J ends were trimmed by 8 bases and 4 bases, with 15 bases remaining between them. Germline CDR1 is ENHRY and CDR2 is SYGVKD. CDR3 length equals 13 residues. The CDR3 DNA sequence: TGTGCCATCGGGGAAGGCACCCGTTACGAGCAGTACTTC. Its protein product is CAIGEGTRYEQYF.

The sample holds a few counts of this clonotype. It may be a read error: a sequence one base away is much more abundant. V is TRBV28 and J is TRBJ2-6; no reliable D call. Germline V CDR1 and CDR2: MDHEN, SYDVKM. This CDR3 has 14 amino acids. V was pared by 4 bases and J by 0 bases, with 4 bases between. The CDR3 loop reads CASSYISGANVLTF. CDR3 in DNA: TGTGCCAGCAGTTACATCTCTGGGGCCAACGTCCTGACTTTC.

A few counts support this clonotype. V is TRBV2 and J is TRBJ1-5; D unresolved. Germline assignment: CDR1 SNHLY and CDR2 FYNNEI. This CDR3 comprises 13 residues. V lost 7 bases to trimming and J lost 1 base, with 8 bases between them. Written as DNA, the CDR3 is TGTGCCAGCATAGAAGACAGCAATCAGCCCCAGCATTTT. It is translated as CASIEDSNQPQHF.

This chain joins TRBV7-8 and TRBJ1-5; D not certain. V was pared by 3 bases and J by 4 bases, with 7 bases between. This CDR3 region has 13 residues. CDR1 and CDR2 (germline): SGHVS, FQNEAQ. The DNA of the CDR3 is TGTGCCAGCAGCTTCGGGGAAAATCAGCCCCAGCATTTT. Its protein is CASSFGENQPQHF.

This clonotype was seen just once. This chain links TRBV20-1 with TRBJ1-2, with a weak D call TRBD1 (6 bases). From germline, CDR1 is DFQATT and CDR2 SNEGSKA (reference sequence). V was clipped by 2 bases and J by 4 bases, with 17 bases between them. This CDR3 contains 15 residues. CDR3 residues: CSARPTGLLSYGYTF. In nucleotides, the CDR3 is TGCAGTGCTAGACCGACAGGATTGCTTAGCTATGGCTACACCTTC.

The chain couples TRBV7-2 to TRBJ1-1; no clear D gene. The CDR3 is made up of 15 amino acids. From germline, CDR1 is SGHTA and CDR2 FQGNSA. Trimming stripped 0 bases from V and 1 base from J, with 9 bases between. DNA for the CDR3: TGTGCCAGCAGCTTAGCGCCGGGAGGGAACACTGAAGCTTTCTTT. This encodes CASSLAPGGNTEAFF. Combining the CDR3 with reference TRBV7-2 and TRBJ1-1 gives the whole variable domain GAGVSQSPSNKVTEKGKDVELRCDPISGHTALYWYRQSLGQGLEFLIYFQGNSAPDKSGLPSDRFSAERTGGSVSTLTIQRTQQEDSAVYLCASSLAPGGNTEAFFGQGTRLTVV.